The source of this TCR beta chain is a study of CD8 T cells in Susac syndrome. When the RNA was reverse transcribed, random hexamers were used with an input of 0.5 to 1 ug. TCRdb used MiXCR to reprocess the immunoSEQ multiplex PCR reads, holding one entry per CDR3 protein. The profile shows 130,000 or so distinct CDR3 sequences, over 90% of them singletons. Germline V gives CDR1 MNHEY, CDR2 SVGAGI. V gave up 6 bases and J gave up 6 bases; unmatched junction bases: 8. The CDR3 extends over 14 amino acids. The sequence derives from a human donor with Susac syndrome. Material: CD8+ T cells from PBMCs. The gene calls are TRBV6-5 and TRBJ1-2; 9 bases match TRBD1. The CDR3 DNA follows: TGTGCCAGCAGCCGGGACAGGGTGGTGGATGGCTACACCTTC. The encoded protein is CASSRDRVVDGYTF.